This T cell receptor beta chain emerged from a study of blood T cell repertoires in COVID-19. Generated by immunoSEQ multiplex PCR, the TCRdb table keeps only in-frame clones and is missing some. This table holds 45,000 to 55,000 clones, 90% found once. The sequence came from a human donor in a cohort sampled during active COVID-19. Input material: peripheral blood.

The CDR3 DNA reads TGTGCCAGCAGTTCGCGAACAGGGGTCACTGAAGCTTTCTTT. This codes for CASSSRTGVTEAFF. The chain joins TRBV6-5 to TRBJ1-1; 7 bases are a match to TRBD1. This CDR3 has 14 residues. With V trimmed by 4 bases and J by 4 bases, 6 bases remained unmatched. CDR1 and CDR2 (germline): MNHEY, SVGAGI.